This passage covers 22 T cell receptor beta chains from one sample sequenced in a study of shared clonotypes between healthy human individuals. Naive-designated CD8 cells lacked CD45RO, were positively enriched for CCR7, and omitted terminally differentiated effector memory CD45RA+ cells. Sequencing used immunoSEQ multiplex PCR; TCRdb keeps in-frame clones, though not all of them. The profile shows about 2 million clones, approximately 94% of them singletons. The sample comprised naive CD8+ T cells sorted from blood. All receptors come from a man in his late teens or twenties in good health.

V usage is TRBV4-1 and J usage is TRBJ1-6; 8 bases match TRBD1. Germline V gene sequence: CDR1 MGHRA, CDR2 YSYEKL. The CDR3 contains 19 residues. With 2 bases clipped from V and 0 bases from J, the junction kept 9 bases outside the gene matches. The CDR3, as DNA: TGCGCCAGCAGCCAATCTCCAGGGGGCGCTTACTCCTATAATTCACCCCTCCACTTT. Translated: CASSQSPGGAYSYNSPLHF.

The chain combines TRBV9 with TRBJ1-3, with a tentative D call TRBD1 (6 bases). V was cut by 5 bases and J by 2 bases, with 14 bases left in between. Germline V gives CDR1 SGDLS, CDR2 YYNGEE. The CDR3 totals 15 residues. CDR3 sequence (DNA): TGTGCCAGCAGTCTAGAGGCAGGGGCTGGAAACACCATATATTTT. It is translated as CASSLEAGAGNTIYF.

The chain joins TRBV15 to TRBJ2-7; D is perhaps TRBD1 or TRBD2 (5 bases each). CDR1 LNHNV and CDR2 YYDKDF come from the germline V gene (reference sequence). The germline V and J ends were trimmed by 3 bases and 4 bases, with 19 bases remaining between them. The CDR3 is 16 residues long. CDR3 in DNA: TGTGCCACCAGCAGGGGGATCGGGACCTCGGGATACGAGCAGTACTTC. It yields the protein CATSRGIGTSGYEQYF.

This chain connects TRBV10-3 to TRBJ2-1; maybe TRBD2 (6 bases). V lost 3 bases and J 4 bases, leaving 10 bases between the germline ends. The germline V gene has CDR1 ENHRY and CDR2 SYGVKD. CDR3 size: 14 residues. This chain's CDR3 is CAISEGEAYNEQFF. In DNA, the CDR3 is TGTGCCATCAGTGAAGGGGAGGCTTACAATGAGCAGTTCTTC.

This chain links TRBV29-1 with TRBJ2-5; TRBD1 is a possible D gene (6 bases). The CDR3 contains 14 residues. V gave up 2 bases and J gave up 5 bases, with 15 bases separating them. The germline V gene encodes CDR1 SQVTM and CDR2 ANQGSEA. The CDR3 DNA follows: TGCAGCGTTGAAAAGGGGGACGGCGTCGAGACCCAGTACTTC. The encoded protein is CSVEKGDGVETQYF.

The CDR3 here is CASSQVATNTEAFF. In nucleotides, the CDR3 is TGCGCCAGCAGCCAAGTAGCAACGAACACTGAAGCTTTCTTT. The chain employs TRBV4-1 and TRBJ1-1; D not certain. Trimming pared 1 base from V and 1 base from J, leaving 7 bases between. Germline CDR1 is MGHRA and CDR2 is YSYEKL. The CDR3 runs 14 residues.

The chain carries TRBV4-3 and TRBJ2-7; D is ambiguous. V dropped 0 bases and J dropped 3 bases, with 15 bases sitting between them. The CDR3 loop spans 16 amino acids. CDR1 and CDR2 from the germline V gene are LGHNA and YSLEER. The chain's CDR3 is CASSQDVEASFYEQYF. The CDR3 DNA reads TGCGCCAGCAGCCAAGACGTTGAGGCCAGTTTCTACGAGCAGTACTTC.

The chain carries TRBV6-5 and TRBJ2-7; 7 bases agree with TRBD2. V shed 0 bases, J shed 2 bases, and the junction held 4 bases outside the gene matches. The CDR3 has 15 residues. Germline V lookup: CDR1 MNHEY, CDR2 SVGAGI. CDR3 DNA: TGTGCCAGCAGTTACTCCGCTAGCGGAACCTACGAGCAGTACTTC. It is translated as CASSYSASGTYEQYF.

This sequence joins TRBV7-6 and TRBJ1-4; the D gene is possibly TRBD1 (5 bases). V lost 0 bases and J 7 bases, leaving 6 bases between the germline ends. This CDR3 contains 13 residues. CDR1 and CDR2 (germline): SGHVS, FNYEAQ. The CDR3 loop is CASSLAGVEKLFF. CDR3 bases: TGTGCCAGCAGCTTAGCAGGGGTTGAAAAACTGTTTTTT.

This chain uses TRBV5-6 with TRBJ1-2, with unresolved D. The CDR3 is 13 residues long. In germline, CDR1 is SGHDT, CDR2 YYEEEE. The V end lost 0 bases, the J end lost 5 bases, and 8 bases lay between the germline ends. CDR3 in amino acids: CASSLAELYGYTF. For the CDR3, the DNA is TGTGCCAGCAGCTTGGCTGAGCTTTATGGCTACACCTTC.

V is TRBV28 and J is TRBJ2-7, with 9 positions matching TRBD1. Germline V gene lookup returns CDR1 MDHEN and CDR2 SYDVKM. V was clipped by 3 bases and J by 4 bases; unmatched bases: 7. The CDR3 is 15 amino acids. The CDR3 DNA follows: TGTGCCAGCAGTTTGACGGGACAGGGTGTGTACGAGCAGTACTTC. Protein: CASSLTGQGVYEQYF.

This clone appeared a single time. The chain links TRBV4-3 to TRBJ1-1; no clear D. V was trimmed by 0 bases and J by 8 bases, leaving 16 bases between them. The germline V gene has CDR1 LGHNA and CDR2 YSLEER. This CDR3 contains 15 residues. CDR3 nucleotide sequence: TGCGCCAGCAGCCAAGATATCAGGCAGGCGTTAGAAGCTTTCTTT. Its protein product is CASSQDIRQALEAFF.

The sample holds a few counts of this clone. The chain uses TRBV28 and TRBJ1-1; a possible D gene is TRBD1 (6 bases). There are 14 residues in the CDR3. Per germline, CDR1 MDHEN and CDR2 SYDVKM. V was cut by 6 bases and J by 4 bases, with 15 bases left in between. The DNA of the CDR3 is TGTGCCAGCAGCCTCGAGGGGGTGGTCACTGAAGCTTTCTTT. Its translation is CASSLEGVVTEAFF.

The chain uses TRBV15 and TRBJ2-2; D might be TRBD1 or TRBD2, each matching 6 bases. Trimming removed 8 bases at V and 6 bases at J, with 10 bases between. Germline loops: CDR1 LNHNV, CDR2 YYDKDF (reference sequence). CDR3 size: 12 residues. The CDR3 nucleotides read TGTGCCACCGTCGGGGGCTCCGGGGAGCTGTTTTTT. Translating gives CATVGGSGELFF.

V usage is TRBV4-1 and J usage is TRBJ2-7, with TRBD1 as a possible D gene (5 bases). The germline gives CDR1 MGHRA, CDR2 YSYEKL. The V gene lost 2 bases and the J gene lost 1 base, with 9 bases spanning the gap. This CDR3 is built from 14 residues. CDR3 DNA: TGCGCCAGCAGCCAAATCACAGGATCCTACGAGCAGTACTTC. Amino acids: CASSQITGSYEQYF.

This chain connects TRBV5-8 to TRBJ2-2, with a possible D match to TRBD1 (6 bases). Looked up from germline, CDR1 is SGHTS and CDR2 is YDEGEE. The CDR3 runs 13 residues. Trimming left V 2 bases short and J 5 bases short, with 7 bases between. The CDR3 protein is CASSFGQTGELFF. The CDR3 DNA reads TGTGCCAGCAGCTTCGGACAGACCGGGGAGCTGTTTTTT. Based on the CDR3 plus reference TRBV5-8 and TRBJ2-2, the full variable domain is EAGVTQSPTHLIKTRGQQATLRCSPISGHTSVYWYQQALGLGLQFLLWYDEGEERNRGNFPPRFSGRQFPNYSSELNVNALELEDSALYLCASSFGQTGELFFGEGSRLTVL.

V gene TRBV29-1 combines with J gene TRBJ2-2; perhaps TRBD2 as D (6 bases). The V and J ends lost 7 bases and 0 bases respectively, with 18 bases between them. CDR3 length equals 16 residues. Per the germline V gene, CDR1 is SQVTM and CDR2 is ANQGSEA. The CDR3 reads CSAAGRTYSNTGELFF. The CDR3 bases are TGCAGCGCCGCGGGACGGACTTACTCGAACACCGGGGAGCTGTTTTTT.

The chain carries TRBV5-1 and TRBJ1-6; 11 nucleotides match TRBD1. Germline-derived CDR1 and CDR2 are SGHRS and YFSETQ. This CDR3 is built from 15 residues. Losses at the gene ends were 4 bases for V and 8 bases for J; bases not matched to a gene: 5. The CDR3: CASSIGTGGDSPLHF. DNA of the CDR3: TGCGCCAGCAGCATTGGGACAGGGGGGGATTCACCCCTCCACTTT.

V is TRBV6-1 and J is TRBJ1-2; D is undetermined. The CDR3 extends over 13 amino acids. Germline CDR1 and CDR2: MNHNS and SASEGT. CDR3 bases: TGTTACAACCCGGACGGCAAAAGCCATGGCTACACCTTC. Translation gives CYNPDGKSHGYTF.

The gene calls are TRBV7-6 and TRBJ2-1, with D perhaps TRBD1 or TRBD2 (5 bases each). The CDR3 has 13 residues. Germline CDR1 SGHVS, CDR2 FNYEAQ. V was trimmed by 4 bases and J by 6 bases, leaving 10 bases between them. The CDR3: CASSSAGGNEQFF. As DNA, the CDR3 is TGTGCCAGCAGCTCGGCTGGGGGCAATGAGCAGTTCTTC.

CDR3 loop: CASSWRGGQETQYF. The CDR3 DNA sequence: TGTGCCAGCAGCTGGAGGGGTGGCCAAGAGACCCAGTACTTC. This chain joins TRBV7-9 and TRBJ2-5; maybe TRBD2 (6 bases). This CDR3 has 14 amino acids. Germline CDR1 reads SEHNR; CDR2 reads FQNEAQ (reference sequence). V was clipped by 4 bases and J by 1 base, with 10 bases between them.

The chain is built from TRBV19 and TRBJ2-7; D unclear. Trimming shortened V by 4 bases and J by 3 bases, and 10 bases separated the two germline ends. Looked up from germline, CDR1 is LNHDA and CDR2 is SQIVND (reference sequence). The CDR3 totals 13 residues. The CDR3 protein is CASSNFRSYEQYF. The CDR3 DNA reads TGTGCCAGTAGTAACTTCCGGAGCTACGAGCAGTACTTC.